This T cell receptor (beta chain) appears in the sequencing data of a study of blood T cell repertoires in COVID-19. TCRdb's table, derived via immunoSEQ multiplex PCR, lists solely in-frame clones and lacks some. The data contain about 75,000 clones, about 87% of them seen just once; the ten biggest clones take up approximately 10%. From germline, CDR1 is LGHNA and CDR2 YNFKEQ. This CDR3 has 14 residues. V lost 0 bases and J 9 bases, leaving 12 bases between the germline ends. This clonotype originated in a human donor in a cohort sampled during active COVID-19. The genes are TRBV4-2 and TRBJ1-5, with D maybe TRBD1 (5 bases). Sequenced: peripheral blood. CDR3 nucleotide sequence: TGTGCCAGCAGCCAAGACGCTGACAGTATGCCCCAGCATTTT. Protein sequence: CASSQDADSMPQHF.